The 31 T cell receptor beta chains below all came from one sample that was sequenced in a study of cytomegalovirus exposure and HLA in healthy donors (dated by TCRdb to about 2017). Libraries came from the immunoSEQ multiplex PCR assay. For the multiplex PCR, a mixture combining 60 forward primers for TCR Vbeta segments and 13 reverse primers for TCR Jbeta segments was used. Sourced from immuneACCESS, this table was stored by TCRdb with only in-frame sequences that have V and J called. A share of the clones is absent; for the studies checked, an unresolved V gene accounts for under half, and the remainder has no known explanation. For this sample there are around 150,000 clones; 70% to 80% appear just once. The ten largest clones capture more than 1.2% of the sample. The specimen sequenced was PBMCs. These receptors originate from a male donor in good health and CMV-seronegative.

This clone has a single count. The gene calls are TRBV29-1 and TRBJ1-1; D might be TRBD1 (5 bases). The germline gives CDR1 SQVTM, CDR2 ANQGSEA. This CDR3 region has 13 residues. Trimming stripped 5 bases from V and 4 bases from J, with 14 bases between. The CDR3 DNA follows: TGCAGCGTTCAACAGGCCGCTGGCACTGAAGCTTTCTTT. Amino acids: CSVQQAAGTEAFF.

The V gene is TRBV30, the J gene TRBJ2-2; D not resolved. V shed 3 bases and J shed 4 bases, with 9 bases lying between them. Germline CDR1 is GTSNPN and CDR2 is SVGIG (reference sequence). The CDR3 has 13 amino acids. CDR3 sequence: CAWSPPFTGELFF. CDR3 nucleotide sequence: TGTGCCTGGAGCCCTCCTTTCACCGGGGAGCTGTTTTTT.

The chain uses TRBV18 and TRBJ2-1, with TRBD2 matching over 7 bases. This CDR3 region has 13 residues. The ends lost 3 bases at V and 8 bases at J; junction bases unmatched: 4. Looked up from germline, CDR1 is KGHSH and CDR2 is LQKENI. The CDR3 DNA is TGTGCCAGCTCACCCACTAGCGTTGATGAGCAGTTCTTC. Translating it yields CASSPTSVDEQFF. Variable domain in full (rest from reference TRBV18 and TRBJ2-1): NAGVMQNPRHLVRRRGQEARLRCSPMKGHSHVYWYRQLPEEGLKFMVYLQKENIIDESGMPKERFSAEFPKEGPSILRIQQVVRGDSAAYFCASSPTSVDEQFFGPGTRLTVL.

The chain is built from TRBV4-1 and TRBJ2-5; TRBD2 is a possible D gene (6 bases). Trimming removed 5 bases at V and 5 bases at J, with 24 bases between. Germline CDR1 and CDR2: MGHRA and YSYEKL. CDR3 length equals 17 residues. The CDR3 bases are TGCGCCAGCAGCTTTTCCAGGCGACTAGACTTTATGGAGACCCAGTACTTC. This gives the protein CASSFSRRLDFMETQYF.

The chain recombines TRBV5-4 with TRBJ1-3; possible D gene TRBD1, 6 bases. V lost 2 bases, J lost 0 bases, and 9 bases lay in between. CDR1 is SGHNT and CDR2 is YYREEE in the germline V gene (reference sequence). The CDR3 length is 15 residues. CDR3 sequence: CASSLQGPSGNTIYF. In DNA form, the CDR3 reads TGTGCCAGCAGCTTACAGGGTCCCTCTGGAAACACCATATATTTT. Filled out from reference TRBV5-4 and TRBJ1-3, the complete variable domain reads ETGVTQSPTHLIKTRGQQVTLRCSSQSGHNTVSWYQQALGQGPQFIFQYYREEENGRGNFPPRFSGLQFPNYSSELNVNALELDDSALYLCASSLQGPSGNTIYFGEGSWLTVV.

The chain combines TRBV13 with TRBJ1-1; 7 bases align to TRBD1. Germline assignment: CDR1 PRHDT and CDR2 FYEKMQ (reference sequence). V lost 7 bases, J lost 4 bases, and 6 bases stayed unmatched. This CDR3 contains 13 residues. CDR3 sequence reads: CASTRGQPTEAFF. The CDR3 DNA reads as TGTGCCAGCACCCGGGGACAGCCCACTGAAGCTTTCTTT. The full variable domain, its missing parts supplied by reference TRBV13 and TRBJ1-1, is AAGVIQSPRHLIKEKRETATLKCYPIPRHDTVYWYQQGPGQDPQFLISFYEKMQSDKGSIPDRFSAQQFSDYHSELNMSSLELGDSALYFCASTRGQPTEAFFGQGTRLTVV.

This clone was found a few times. The CDR3 nucleotides read TGTGCCAGCAGCTTGGATCCGTCACTAGCCTACGAGCAGTACTTC. It encodes CASSLDPSLAYEQYF. The V call is TRBV5-5, the J call TRBJ2-7, with TRBD2 as a possible D gene (5 bases). The CDR3 extends over 15 amino acids. Germline CDR1 is SGHKS and CDR2 is YYEKEE (reference sequence). V lost 0 bases and J 2 bases, leaving 12 bases between the germline ends. The full variable domain, its missing parts supplied by reference TRBV5-5 and TRBJ2-7, is DAGVTQSPTHLIKTRGQQVTLRCSPISGHKSVSWYQQVLGQGPQFIFQYYEKEERGRGNFPDRFSARQFPNYSSELNVNALLLGDSALYLCASSLDPSLAYEQYFGPGTRLTVT.

The chain is built from TRBV6-5 and TRBJ1-2, with 7 bases matching TRBD1. This CDR3 comprises 16 residues. Germline V lookup: CDR1 MNHEY, CDR2 SVGAGI. V was pared by 2 bases and J by 5 bases, with 11 bases of the junction left unmatched. CDR3 bases: TGTGCCAGCAGTTACACGGGGACAGAACTTGGTTATGGCTACACCTTC. This gives the protein CASSYTGTELGYGYTF.

Notes on this clone: Compared with germline, one end of the junction differs, possibly owing to a read error. The V and J genes are TRBV10-3 and TRBJ2-5; 10 bases are shared with TRBD1. The V gene's germline CDR1 is ENHRY and CDR2 SYGVKD. The CDR3 is 16 amino acids. The DNA for the CDR3 is TGTGCCATCAGTGAGTCATCCGGGACAGGGGAAGAGGCCCAGTACTTC. As protein: CAISESSGTGEEAQYF.

The chain is built from TRBV6-5 and TRBJ1-5; 7 bases fit TRBD1. CDR3 length: 15 amino acids. The germline V gene encodes CDR1 MNHEY and CDR2 SVGAGI. The V gene end was trimmed by 4 bases and the J gene end by 4 bases; junction bases not matched to a gene: 7. The CDR3 sequence: CASSLTGAHNQPQHF. CDR3 in DNA: TGTGCCAGCAGTTTAACAGGGGCCCATAATCAGCCCCAGCATTTT.

On this clone itself: Sequence at one end of the junction differs from germline and may be a read error. This sequence joins TRBV9 and TRBJ2-1, with D possibly being TRBD1 (5 bases). Germline V gives CDR1 SGDLS, CDR2 YYNGEE. The CDR3 is made up of 13 amino acids. In DNA, the CDR3 is TGTGCCAGCGGCGTAGTAGGGGACAATGAGCAGTTCTTC. As protein: CASGVVGDNEQFF.

This chain joins TRBV7-2 and TRBJ2-5; TRBD2 matches 11 bases. After removal of 2 bases from V and 5 bases from J, the junction contained 7 bases not matched to a gene. This CDR3 comprises 16 residues. Germline V gives CDR1 SGHTA, CDR2 FQGNSA. The CDR3 protein is CASSLSSGGARETQYF. CDR3 nucleotide sequence: TGTGCCAGCAGCTTAAGTAGCGGGGGGGCGAGGGAGACCCAGTACTTC.

The V call is TRBV18, the J call TRBJ1-5; D is uncertain. The CDR3 is 15 residues long. Trimming pared 2 bases from V and 5 bases from J, leaving 13 bases between. Germline V gene lookup returns CDR1 KGHSH and CDR2 LQKENI. This chain's CDR3 is CASSPGEGMDQPQHF. CDR3 sequence (DNA): TGTGCCAGCTCACCAGGGGAGGGAATGGATCAGCCCCAGCATTTT.

This clone was picked up one time. The chain combines TRBV18 with TRBJ1-3; D remains unclear. CDR1 is KGHSH and CDR2 is LQKENI in the germline V gene. The CDR3 runs to 16 residues. V lost 3 bases to trimming and J lost 0 bases, with 12 bases between them. The CDR3 reads CASSPLAGLSGNTIYF. CDR3 in DNA: TGTGCCAGCTCACCGCTGGCAGGACTCTCTGGAAACACCATATATTTT.

The chain links TRBV6-5 to TRBJ1-1; 10 bases are shared with TRBD1. After removal of 6 bases from V and 5 bases from J, the junction contained 9 bases not matched to a gene. The CDR3 is 15 amino acids. Germline V gene data show CDR1 as MNHEY and CDR2 as SVGAGI. The CDR3 nucleotides read TGTGCCAGCAGCGTCGGACAGGGGGTGATGACTGAAGCTTTCTTT. The encoded protein is CASSVGQGVMTEAFF.

This clone was detected once. The J gene is TRBJ2-7, the V gene TRBV30, with D perhaps matching TRBD1 (5 bases). This CDR3 spans 12 amino acids. V was clipped by 2 bases and J by 0 bases, with 5 bases between them. Germline values: CDR1 GTSNPN, CDR2 SVGIG (reference sequence). The CDR3 coding sequence is TGTGCCTGGAGTACAGGCTCCTACGAGCAGTACTTC. This gives the protein CAWSTGSYEQYF.

A remark on this clone: In the same sample, other DNA sequences code for this CDR3. J is TRBJ1-1 and V is TRBV19; 7 nucleotides line up with TRBD1. The CDR3 is made up of 15 amino acids. In germline, CDR1 is LNHDA, CDR2 SQIVND (reference sequence). Trimming took 6 bases from V and 4 from J; bases not matched to a gene: 11. This CDR3 reads CASSQTGSRSTEAFF. The CDR3 region has the DNA TGTGCCAGTAGCCAGACAGGGAGTCGGAGCACTGAAGCTTTCTTT.

The chain joins TRBV7-2 to TRBJ2-5; 10 nucleotides match TRBD2. This CDR3 comprises 16 residues. The germline CDR1 and CDR2 sequences are SGHTA and FQGNSA. Trimming cost V 3 bases and J 2 bases; bases outside gene matches: 6. The CDR3 bases are TGTGCCAGCAGCTTTGTAACTAGCGGGGCTCAAGAGACCCAGTACTTC. Translation gives CASSFVTSGAQETQYF.

A single count supports this clone. The chain is built from TRBV5-1 and TRBJ1-2; the match to TRBD1 covers 7 bases. Germline-derived CDR1 and CDR2 are SGHRS and YFSETQ. The CDR3 spans 14 residues. V shed 4 bases and J 2 bases; nucleotides not matched to a gene: 5. The chain's CDR3 is CASSQGTANYGYTF. In DNA, the CDR3 is TGCGCCAGCAGCCAGGGGACAGCCAACTATGGCTACACCTTC. The complete variable domain, with remaining parts taken from reference TRBV5-1 and TRBJ1-2, reads KAGVTQTPRYLIKTRGQQVTLSCSPISGHRSVSWYQQTPGQGLQFLFEYFSETQRNKGNFPGRFSGRQFSNSRSEMNVSTLELGDSALYLCASSQGTANYGYTFGSGTRLTVV.

This clone was seen a handful of times. The rearrangement joins TRBV19 to TRBJ2-3, with 10 positions matching TRBD2. The junction had 5 bases not matched to a gene; V was cut back by 1 base and J by 4 bases. CDR3 length: 16 amino acids. CDR1 LNHDA and CDR2 SQIVND come from the germline V gene (reference sequence). In nucleotides, the CDR3 is TGTGCCAGTAGTATAGTGGGACTAGCGCAGGCAGATACGCAGTATTTT. It yields the protein CASSIVGLAQADTQYF.

This clone was observed a single time. This rearrangement joins TRBV5-4 to TRBJ2-2; tentatively, D is TRBD1 (6 bases). In germline, CDR1 is SGHNT, CDR2 YYREEE (reference sequence). Deletions cut 1 base from V and 0 bases from J, with 10 bases between. This CDR3 comprises 16 residues. For the CDR3, the DNA is TGTGCCAGCAGCTTGAAAGGGGGACCGAACACCGGGGAGCTGTTTTTT. Its protein product is CASSLKGGPNTGELFF.

The chain employs TRBV27 and TRBJ2-7, with 14 positions matching TRBD2. The CDR3 spans 16 residues. J gave up 3 bases and V 5 bases, and 6 bases lay outside the gene matches. The germline gives CDR1 MNHEY, CDR2 SMNVEV (reference sequence). The CDR3, as DNA: TGTGCCAGCAGTAAAAACGGACTAGCGGGAGGCTACGAGCAGTACTTC. Its translation is CASSKNGLAGGYEQYF.

The rearrangement uses TRBV28 and TRBJ1-1, with 10 bases aligning to TRBD1. Germline CDR1 is MDHEN and CDR2 is SYDVKM. CDR3 length: 12 amino acids. Trimming at V came to 8 bases and at J to 10 bases, leaving 7 bases not matched to a gene. The CDR3 nucleotides are TGTGCCAGCGTAGTTCGGACAGGGGGAGCTTTCTTT. The encoded protein is CASVVRTGGAFF. The variable domain in full, with the rest retrieved from reference TRBV28 and TRBJ1-1, is DVKVTQSSRYLVKRTGEKVFLECVQDMDHENMFWYRQDPGLGLRLIYFSYDVKMKEKGDIPEGYSVSREKKERFSLILESASTNQTSMYLCASVVRTGGAFFGQGTRLTVV.

The chain joins TRBV6-6 to TRBJ2-4; 11 bases are shared with TRBD1. Germline CDR1 is MNHNY and CDR2 is SVGAGI (reference sequence). J lost 3 bases, V lost 8 bases, and 9 bases had no gene match. There are 16 residues in the CDR3. In nucleotides, the CDR3 is TGTGCCAGCTACTACGGACAGGGGGCAGGCAAAAACATTCAGTACTTC. It codes for CASYYGQGAGKNIQYF.

This chain uses TRBV5-4 with TRBJ1-4; no clear D. V gave up 2 bases and J gave up 7 bases, with 12 bases separating them. The germline gives CDR1 SGHNT, CDR2 YYREEE (reference sequence). The CDR3 sequence is 14 residues long. This CDR3 is CASSFSMRVEKLFF. CDR3 nucleotide sequence: TGTGCCAGCAGCTTTTCTATGAGGGTTGAAAAACTGTTTTTT.

The CDR3, as DNA: TGCGCCAGCAGCCAAGTATCTGGGAGGGACGTAACAGATACGCAGTATTTT. It encodes CASSQVSGRDVTDTQYF. The gene calls are TRBV4-3 and TRBJ2-3; 7 bases match TRBD2. The CDR3 runs to 17 residues. V was clipped by 1 base and J by 3 bases; unmatched bases: 10. The V gene's germline CDR1 is LGHNA and CDR2 YSLEER.

This chain joins TRBV30 and TRBJ2-3, with D maybe TRBD2 (6 bases). Germline-derived CDR1 and CDR2 are GTSNPN and SVGIG (reference sequence). V was clipped by 0 bases and J by 5 bases, with 9 bases between them. CDR3 length equals 13 residues. CDR3 loop: CAWSVRERDTQYF. The CDR3 nucleotides read TGTGCCTGGAGTGTACGGGAGAGAGATACGCAGTATTTT. Based on the CDR3 plus reference TRBV30 and TRBJ2-3, the full variable domain is SQTIHQWPATLVQPVGSPLSLECTVEGTSNPNLYWYRQAAGRGLQLLFYSVGIGQISSEVPQNLSASRPQDRQFILSSKKLLLSDSGFYLCAWSVRERDTQYFGPGTRLTVL.

The V call is TRBV29-1, the J call TRBJ2-7; TRBD2 matches 7 bases. V lost 3 bases, J lost 7 bases, and 9 bases stayed unmatched. The germline V gene encodes CDR1 SQVTM and CDR2 ANQGSEA. CDR3 length: 13 residues. This CDR3 is CSVDTPWGGEQYF. The DNA of the CDR3 is TGCAGCGTTGATACCCCTTGGGGGGGGGAGCAGTACTTC.

The chain has TRBV7-3 and TRBJ2-3; 7 bases map to TRBD1. Germline trimming cut 7 bases from V and 11 bases from J; bases unmatched to any gene: 15. This CDR3 comprises 14 residues. Germline V CDR1 and CDR2: SGHTA, FQGTGA. In DNA form, the CDR3 reads TGTGCCAGCACCCTAGGGGGCCCTCTCGAGAAGCAGTATTTT. Translation gives CASTLGGPLEKQYF.

This sequence joins TRBV6-5 and TRBJ1-1; possibly TRBD1 for D (6 bases). The CDR3 contains 14 residues. The germline CDR1 and CDR2 sequences are MNHEY and SVGAGI. V lost 4 bases and J lost 1, with 10 bases in between. CDR3 nucleotides: TGTGCCAGCAGTTTGCTACAGGGGAACACTGAAGCTTTCTTT. This encodes CASSLLQGNTEAFF.

This rearrangement joins TRBV9 to TRBJ2-1; 11 nucleotides agree with TRBD2. The CDR3 is 16 amino acids. Germline-derived CDR1 and CDR2 are SGDLS and YYNGEE. The V gene end was trimmed by 2 bases and the J gene end by 5 bases; junction bases not matched to a gene: 6. The CDR3 DNA is TGTGCCAGCAGCGTGAGGGGTAGCGGGGGGGACAATGAGCAGTTCTTC. Protein product: CASSVRGSGGDNEQFF.